The rows below give T cell receptor beta chains drawn from one sample of a study of T cells after yellow fever vaccination. TCRdb independently ran MiXCR on the 5' RACE reads; one entry per CDR3 protein. The sample lists hundreds of thousands of distinct CDR3 sequences; around an eighth were seen once. The sequencing here drew on PBMCs, taken on the day of the yellow fever booster vaccination. These receptors were taken from a man aged 25-45 years who received the YFV17D yellow fever vaccine. Both conserved end residues are part of each CDR3. The D gene is left open where the match is weak. Expanded clones get a size class; other rows say once, few or many, or leave the size out.

len,j_gene,v_gene,abundance,d_gene,CDR3nt,CDR3aa
14,TRBJ2-1,TRBV30,few,-,TGTGCCTGGAGAGCTGGGACATCCTACAATGAGCAGTTCTTC,CAWRAGTSYNEQFF
19,TRBJ2-6,TRBV5-1,-,-,TGCGCCAGCAGCTTGTTGTCGGGGCCCGGTTACTCTGGGGCCAACGTCCTGACTTTC,CASSLLSGPGYSGANVLTF
12,TRBJ1-5,TRBV19,few,-,TGTGCCAGTAGTATAGGTAATCAGCCCCAGCATTTT,CASSIGNQPQHF
14,TRBJ1-1,TRBV7-9,few,-,TGTGCCAGCAGCCCGGGCGCGGGGAACACTGAAGCTTTCTTT,CASSPGAGNTEAFF
16,TRBJ2-1,TRBV6-1,-,TRBD2,TGTGCCAGCAGTGGCCAGGGACTAGGAGGTTTCAATGAGCAGTTCTTC,CASSGQGLGGFNEQFF
15,TRBJ2-1,TRBV6-2/TRBV6-3,-,TRBD1,TGTGCCAGCAGATTGACAGGGGGCTACTACAATGAGCAGTTCTTC,CASRLTGGYYNEQFF
17,TRBJ2-1,TRBV6-5,few,-,TGTGCCAGCAGTTACGTCGCGCCGGCTAGCGAGTACAATGAGCAGTTCTTC,CASSYVAPASEYNEQFF
11,TRBJ2-1,TRBV20-1,-,-,TGCAGTGCTAGACCCTACCGAGAGCAGTTCTTC,CSARPYREQFF
14,TRBJ2-7,TRBV28,few,-,TGTGCCAGCAGTTTAACGGGGATCCTCTACGAGCAGTACTTC,CASSLTGILYEQYF
13,TRBJ1-3,TRBV29-1,-,-,TGCAGCGTTGAGGCTTACTCTGGAAACACCATATATTTT,CSVEAYSGNTIYF
13,TRBJ2-7,TRBV7-9,-,-,TGTGCCAGCAGCCCCGTTGGGTCCTACGAGCAGTACTTC,CASSPVGSYEQYF
15,TRBJ2-1,TRBV27,few,-,TGTGCCAGCAGTTTAATACCGGGGGCGGGCAATGAGCAGTTCTTC,CASSLIPGAGNEQFF
14,TRBJ1-2,TRBV6-5,-,-,TGTGCCAGCAGTTACTCGAAAACAGGGAACGGCTACACCTTC,CASSYSKTGNGYTF
14,TRBJ2-5,TRBV5-1,-,-,TGCGCCAGCAGCTTGGGTCAGTTAGGGGAGACCCAGTACTTC,CASSLGQLGETQYF
16,TRBJ2-1,TRBV5-6,many,-,TGTGCCAGCAGCTTCCTGACAGGGAGGACAAACAATGAGCAGTTCTTC,CASSFLTGRTNNEQFF
15,TRBJ2-1,TRBV12-3/TRBV12-4,-,TRBD1,TGTGCCAGCAGTGACACAGGGGTAACCTACAATGAGCAGTTCTTC,CASSDTGVTYNEQFF
15,TRBJ2-3,TRBV10-3,many,TRBD2,TGTGCCATCAGTGAAAGTTTAGCGGGAGGTGATACGCAGTATTTT,CAISESLAGGDTQYF
12,TRBJ2-3,TRBV20-1,-,TRBD2,TGCAGTGTTAGCGGGAGGGCAGATACGCAGTATTTT,CSVSGRADTQYF
12,TRBJ2-1,TRBV30,few,-,TGTGCCTGGAGCGGACTCAACAATGAGCAGTTCTTC,CAWSGLNNEQFF
15,TRBJ1-5,TRBV6-5,-,TRBD1,TGTGCCAGCAGTTCGGGACAGGGTAGCAATCAGCCCCAGCATTTT,CASSSGQGSNQPQHF
11,TRBJ2-1,TRBV12-3/TRBV12-4,few,-,TGTGCCAGCAGTTGGGATAGTGAGCAGTTCTTC,CASSWDSEQFF
18,TRBJ2-3,TRBV28,-,-,TGTGCCAGCAGTTGGGGAGGCGTTGGTGCTAGGGCCACAGATACGCAGTATTTT,CASSWGGVGARATDTQYF
14,TRBJ2-7,TRBV29-1,few,TRBD1,TGCAGCGTTGAGAACAGGGGCGGCTCCTACGAGCAGTACTTC,CSVENRGGSYEQYF
18,TRBJ1-5,TRBV6-5,-,TRBD1,TGTGCCAGCAGTTACTCGGTGGGACAGGGAGGAAGCGGGCAGCCCCAGCATTTT,CASSYSVGQGGSGQPQHF
16,TRBJ2-3,TRBV10-3,few,-,TGTGCCATCAGTGACCTAGCCATACATAGCACAGATACGCAGTATTTT,CAISDLAIHSTDTQYF
14,TRBJ2-3,TRBV7-3,once,TRBD2,TGTGCCAGCGCCGGCGGGAGTGGAACAGATACGCAGTATTTT,CASAGGSGTDTQYF
15,TRBJ2-7,TRBV7-9,-,-,TGTGCCAGCAGCCCGAGGACGGATAGCTCCTACGAGCAGTACTTC,CASSPRTDSSYEQYF
14,TRBJ2-2,TRBV19,-,TRBD2,TGTGCCAGTACCCACCCGGGGGGCACCGGGGAGCTGTTTTTT,CASTHPGGTGELFF
14,TRBJ2-1,TRBV7-2,few,TRBD2,TGTGCCAGCAGCTCCCAAGGACTAGCGGGCAAGGAGTTCTTC,CASSSQGLAGKEFF
15,TRBJ1-5,TRBV9,-,-,TGTGCCAGCAGCGTAGGAGGTACGTGGAATCAGCCCCAGCATTTT,CASSVGGTWNQPQHF
18,TRBJ2-1,TRBV21-1,once,-,TGTGCCAGCAGCACGGGGCGGGAGGGCCCTAGCTCCTACAATGAGCAGTTCTTC,CASSTGREGPSSYNEQFF
15,TRBJ1-4,TRBV5-1,-,-,TGCGCCAGCAGCGGGACCGGCCACGAAAGTGAAAAACTGTTTTTT,CASSGTGHESEKLFF
13,TRBJ2-7,TRBV27,few,-,TGTGCCAGCAGTTTACAACCCCCTTACGAGCAGTACTTC,CASSLQPPYEQYF
14,TRBJ2-3,TRBV6-1,few,-,TGTGCCAGCAAGGGAGGGGGGGCCGCAGATACGCAGTATTTT,CASKGGGAADTQYF